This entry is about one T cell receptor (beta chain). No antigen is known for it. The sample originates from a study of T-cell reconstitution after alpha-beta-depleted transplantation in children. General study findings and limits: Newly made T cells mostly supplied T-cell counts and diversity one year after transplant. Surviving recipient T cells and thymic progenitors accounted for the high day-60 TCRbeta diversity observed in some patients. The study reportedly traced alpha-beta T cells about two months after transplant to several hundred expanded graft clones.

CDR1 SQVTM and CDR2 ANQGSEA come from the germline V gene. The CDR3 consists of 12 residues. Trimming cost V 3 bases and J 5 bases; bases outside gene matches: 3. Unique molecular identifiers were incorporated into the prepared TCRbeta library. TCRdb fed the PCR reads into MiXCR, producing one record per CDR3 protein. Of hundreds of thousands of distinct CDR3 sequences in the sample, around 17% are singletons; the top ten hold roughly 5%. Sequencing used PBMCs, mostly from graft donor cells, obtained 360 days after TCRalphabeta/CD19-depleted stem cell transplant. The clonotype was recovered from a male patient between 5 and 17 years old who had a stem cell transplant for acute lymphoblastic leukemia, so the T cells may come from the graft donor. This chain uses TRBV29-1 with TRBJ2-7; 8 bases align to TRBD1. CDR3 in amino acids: CSVDDRGHEQYF. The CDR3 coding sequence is TGCAGCGTTGATGACAGGGGTCACGAGCAGTACTTC.